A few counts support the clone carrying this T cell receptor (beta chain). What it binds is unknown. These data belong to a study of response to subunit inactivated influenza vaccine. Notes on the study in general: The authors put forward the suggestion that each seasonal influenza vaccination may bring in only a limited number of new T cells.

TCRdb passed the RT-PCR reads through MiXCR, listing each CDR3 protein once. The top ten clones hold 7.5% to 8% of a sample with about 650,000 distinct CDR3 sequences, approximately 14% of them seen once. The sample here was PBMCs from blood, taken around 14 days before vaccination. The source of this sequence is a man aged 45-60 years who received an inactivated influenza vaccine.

Here the CDR3 DNA reads TGCAGCGTTGGGGAGATAGCGGGGGGTCCCCAAGAGACCCAGTACTTC. It specifies CSVGEIAGGPQETQYF. This chain joins TRBV29-1 and TRBJ2-5, with 10 bases aligning to TRBD2. CDR1 SQVTM and CDR2 ANQGSEA come from the germline V gene. The length of the CDR3 is 16 residues. With 4 bases clipped from V and 1 base from J, the junction kept 9 bases outside the gene matches.